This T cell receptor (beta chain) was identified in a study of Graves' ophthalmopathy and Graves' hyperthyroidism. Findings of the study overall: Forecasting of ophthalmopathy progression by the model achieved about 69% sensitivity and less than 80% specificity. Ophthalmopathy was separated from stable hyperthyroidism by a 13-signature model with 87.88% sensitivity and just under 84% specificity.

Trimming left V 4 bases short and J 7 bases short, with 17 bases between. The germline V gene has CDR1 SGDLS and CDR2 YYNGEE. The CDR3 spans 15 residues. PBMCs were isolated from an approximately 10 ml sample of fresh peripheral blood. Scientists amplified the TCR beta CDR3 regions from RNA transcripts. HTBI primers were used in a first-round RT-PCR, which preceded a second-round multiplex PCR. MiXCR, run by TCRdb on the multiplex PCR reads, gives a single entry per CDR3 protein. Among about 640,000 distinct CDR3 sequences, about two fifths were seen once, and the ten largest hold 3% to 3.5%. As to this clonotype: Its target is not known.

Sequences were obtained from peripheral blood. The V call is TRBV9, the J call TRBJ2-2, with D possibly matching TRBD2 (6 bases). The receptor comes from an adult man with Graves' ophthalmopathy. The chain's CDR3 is CASSQAYSGGGELFF. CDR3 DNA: TGTGCCAGCAGCCAAGCGTATAGCGGTGGCGGGGAGCTGTTTTTT.